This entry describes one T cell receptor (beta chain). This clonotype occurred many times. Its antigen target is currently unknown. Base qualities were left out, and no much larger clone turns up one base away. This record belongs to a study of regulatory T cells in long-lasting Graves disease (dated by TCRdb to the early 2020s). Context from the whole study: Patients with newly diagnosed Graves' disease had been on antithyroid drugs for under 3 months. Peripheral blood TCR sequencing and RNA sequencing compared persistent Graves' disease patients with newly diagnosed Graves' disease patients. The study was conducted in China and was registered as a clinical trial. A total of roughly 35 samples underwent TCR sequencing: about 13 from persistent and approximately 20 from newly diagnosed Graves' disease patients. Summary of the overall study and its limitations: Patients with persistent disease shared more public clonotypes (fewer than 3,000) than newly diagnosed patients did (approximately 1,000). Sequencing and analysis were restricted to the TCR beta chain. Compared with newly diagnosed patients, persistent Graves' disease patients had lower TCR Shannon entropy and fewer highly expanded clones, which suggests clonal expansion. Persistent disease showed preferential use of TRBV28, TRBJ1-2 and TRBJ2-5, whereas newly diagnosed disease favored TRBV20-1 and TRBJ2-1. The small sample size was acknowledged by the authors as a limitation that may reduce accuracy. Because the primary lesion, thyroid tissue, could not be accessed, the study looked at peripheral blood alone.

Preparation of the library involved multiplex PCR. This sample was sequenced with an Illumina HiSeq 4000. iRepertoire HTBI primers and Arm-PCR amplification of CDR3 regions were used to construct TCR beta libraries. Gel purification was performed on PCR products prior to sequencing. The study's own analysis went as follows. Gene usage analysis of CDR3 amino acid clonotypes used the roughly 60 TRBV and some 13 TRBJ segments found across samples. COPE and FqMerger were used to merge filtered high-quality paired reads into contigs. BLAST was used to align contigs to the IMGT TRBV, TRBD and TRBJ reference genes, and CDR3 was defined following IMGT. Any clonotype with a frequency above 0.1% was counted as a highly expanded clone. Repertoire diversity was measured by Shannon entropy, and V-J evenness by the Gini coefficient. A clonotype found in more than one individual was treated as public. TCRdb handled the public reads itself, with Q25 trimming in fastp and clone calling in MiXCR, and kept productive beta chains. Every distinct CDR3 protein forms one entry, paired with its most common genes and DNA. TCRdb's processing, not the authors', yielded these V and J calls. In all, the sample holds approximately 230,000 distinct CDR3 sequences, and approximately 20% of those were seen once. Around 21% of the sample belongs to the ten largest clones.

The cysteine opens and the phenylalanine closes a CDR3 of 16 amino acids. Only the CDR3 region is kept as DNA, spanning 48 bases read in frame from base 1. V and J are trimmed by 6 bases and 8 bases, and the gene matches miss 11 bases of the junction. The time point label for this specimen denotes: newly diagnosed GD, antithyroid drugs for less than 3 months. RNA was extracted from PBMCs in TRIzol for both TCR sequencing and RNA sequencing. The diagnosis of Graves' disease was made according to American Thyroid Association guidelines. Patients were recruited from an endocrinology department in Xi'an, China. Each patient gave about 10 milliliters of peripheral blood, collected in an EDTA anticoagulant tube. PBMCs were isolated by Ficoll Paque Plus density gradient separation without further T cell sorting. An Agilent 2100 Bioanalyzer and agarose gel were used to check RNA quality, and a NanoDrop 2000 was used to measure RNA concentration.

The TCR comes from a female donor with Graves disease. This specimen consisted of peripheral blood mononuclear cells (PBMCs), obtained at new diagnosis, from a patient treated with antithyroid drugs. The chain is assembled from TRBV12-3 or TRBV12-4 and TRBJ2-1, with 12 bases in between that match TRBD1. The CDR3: CASSQTPGQGADEQFF. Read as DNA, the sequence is TGTGCCAGCAGCCAAACACCGGGACAGGGGGCCGATGAGCAGTTCTTC.